These T cell receptor beta chains were read from a single sample in a study of identical twins. Using its own MiXCR run on the 5' RACE reads, TCRdb lists one record per CDR3 protein. The sample consists of under 250,000 distinct CDR3 sequences, 7% to 8.5% of them appearing once. These data also featured in a second study, about yellow fever vaccine responses in identical twins.

The sequenced material came from CD8+ T cells sorted from blood. These receptors were collected from a woman aged 18-29 years in good health. CDR3s include the opening cysteine and the closing phenylalanine or tryptophan. The D gene is left open where the match is weak. The listing skips clone size in some rows; elsewhere it reads once, few, many or a size class.

size: few
D: TRBD2
V: TRBV12-3/TRBV12-4
J: TRBJ2-2
DNA: TGTGCCAGTCAGGGAGCGGGAAAGCCCGGGGAGCTGTTTTTT
CDR3: CASQGAGKPGELFF

size: -
D: -
V: TRBV2
J: TRBJ1-2
DNA: TGTGCCAGCAGTGACACCGAGTTAGGTGGCTACACCTTC
CDR3: CASSDTELGGYTF

size: few
D: TRBD1
V: TRBV12-3/TRBV12-4
J: TRBJ2-3
DNA: TGTGCCAGCAGTGACTGGGACAGGGAGACAGATACGCAGTATTTT
CDR3: CASSDWDRETDTQYF

size: few
D: TRBD2
V: TRBV6-1
J: TRBJ2-2
DNA: TGTGCCTCCAACAGCGGGGGGGCCGGCGGGGAGCTGTTTTTT
CDR3: CASNSGGAGGELFF

size: many
D: -
V: TRBV27
J: TRBJ1-5
DNA: TGTGCCAGCAGTTTTTGGGGAAATCAGCCCCAGCATTTT
CDR3: CASSFWGNQPQHF

size: many
D: -
V: TRBV28
J: TRBJ1-3
DNA: TGTGCCAGCAGTTTGACGCAGAGCTCTGGAAACACCATATATTTT
CDR3: CASSLTQSSGNTIYF

size: -
D: -
V: TRBV9
J: TRBJ2-3
DNA: TGTGCCAGCAGCGTAGGGACTGGCGGGAGCACAGATACGCAGTATTTT
CDR3: CASSVGTGGSTDTQYF

size: -
D: TRBD2
V: TRBV7-2
J: TRBJ2-7
DNA: TGTGCCAGCAGCTTATCTGGACTAGCGTACGAGCAGTACTTC
CDR3: CASSLSGLAYEQYF

size: -
D: TRBD2
V: TRBV4-2
J: TRBJ2-1
DNA: TGTGCCAGCAGCCAAGACGGACTAGCGGGAGGAAGTGACAATGAGCAGTTCTTC
CDR3: CASSQDGLAGGSDNEQFF

size: -
D: TRBD1
V: TRBV12-3/TRBV12-4
J: TRBJ1-2
DNA: TGTGCCAGCAGTTGGACAGGGAACTATGGCTACACCTTC
CDR3: CASSWTGNYGYTF

size: -
D: TRBD2
V: TRBV2
J: TRBJ2-2
DNA: TGTGCCACCCCCGCCGGGACTAGCGGGGGTCCGAACACCGGGGAGCTGTTTTTT
CDR3: CATPAGTSGGPNTGELFF

size: many
D: -
V: TRBV6-5
J: TRBJ2-5
DNA: TGTGCCAGCAGTTACTCGATCACGGTACAAGAGACCCAGTACTTC
CDR3: CASSYSITVQETQYF

size: many
D: -
V: TRBV12-3/TRBV12-4
J: TRBJ2-3
DNA: TGTGCCAGCAGTGACCGCGACAGCACAGATACGCAGTATTTT
CDR3: CASSDRDSTDTQYF

size: many
D: TRBD2
V: TRBV20-1
J: TRBJ2-7
DNA: TGCAGTGCTCGGCAGGGCAGCGGGACCTCCTACGAGCAGTACTTC
CDR3: CSARQGSGTSYEQYF

size: many
D: -
V: TRBV15
J: TRBJ2-2
DNA: TGTGCCACCAGCAGAGATAATGAGGCCGGGGAGCTGTTTTTT
CDR3: CATSRDNEAGELFF

size: -
D: TRBD1
V: TRBV20-1
J: TRBJ2-7
DNA: TGCAGTGCTATGCCCGGGACAGGGGGCGCAATGTGGTACGAGCAGTACTTC
CDR3: CSAMPGTGGAMWYEQYF

size: few
D: TRBD1
V: TRBV20-1
J: TRBJ1-1
DNA: TGCAGTGCTAGAGGGGGACAGGGGAAAGTGAACACTGAAGCTTTCTTT
CDR3: CSARGGQGKVNTEAFF

size: many
D: -
V: TRBV15
J: TRBJ2-5
DNA: TGTGCCACCAGCGGGGGGACTTTGAACCAAGAGACCCAGTACTTC
CDR3: CATSGGTLNQETQYF

size: -
D: TRBD2
V: TRBV27
J: TRBJ2-1
DNA: TGTGCCAGCAGTTTTCCCGGGGGGGCCCTCAATGAGCAGTTCTTC
CDR3: CASSFPGGALNEQFF

size: -
D: TRBD1
V: TRBV9
J: TRBJ1-1
DNA: TGTGCCAGCAGCGGAACCGGGACAGGGGGCACTGAAGCTTTCTTT
CDR3: CASSGTGTGGTEAFF

size: -
D: TRBD1
V: TRBV5-5
J: TRBJ1-2
DNA: TGTGCCATCAGCTCCGGGCTACAGGGGGACTATGGCTACACCTTC
CDR3: CAISSGLQGDYGYTF

size: -
D: TRBD1
V: TRBV28
J: TRBJ1-2
DNA: TGTGCCAGCAGTGTATCGGGACAGGTACTATGGGACTACACCTTC
CDR3: CASSVSGQVLWDYTF

size: -
D: TRBD1
V: TRBV7-3
J: TRBJ1-5
DNA: TGTGCCAGCAGCTTACGGACAGGGGGCGGAATTAGCAATCAGCCCCAGCATTTT
CDR3: CASSLRTGGGISNQPQHF

size: many
D: TRBD1
V: TRBV7-8
J: TRBJ2-1
DNA: TGTGCCAGCAGCTTACGGCTCACAGGGGCTTCCTACAATGAGCAGTTCTTC
CDR3: CASSLRLTGASYNEQFF

size: few
D: -
V: TRBV9
J: TRBJ2-7
DNA: TGTGCCAGCAGCGTAGGGCTAGCGAACTCCTACGAGCAGTACTTC
CDR3: CASSVGLANSYEQYF

size: few
D: TRBD1
V: TRBV6-2/TRBV6-3
J: TRBJ1-2
DNA: TGTGCCAGCAGACTGGACAGGGTGTCGTGGGCCTATGGCTACACCTTC
CDR3: CASRLDRVSWAYGYTF

size: -
D: -
V: TRBV7-9
J: TRBJ1-1
DNA: TGTGCCAGCAGCCAATCGGCGGGACCTGAAGCTTTCTTT
CDR3: CASSQSAGPEAFF

size: many
D: -
V: TRBV24-1
J: TRBJ2-1
DNA: TGTGCCACCAGTGAAACAGACAGGCTCACGGAGCAGTTCTTC
CDR3: CATSETDRLTEQFF

size: -
D: TRBD1
V: TRBV29-1
J: TRBJ2-7
DNA: TGCAGCGTTGGGGACAGCCACGAGCAGTACTTC
CDR3: CSVGDSHEQYF

size: -
D: TRBD2
V: TRBV7-9
J: TRBJ2-1
DNA: TGTGCCAGCAGCTCTCCGGGACTAGGAAGGAATGAGCAGTTCTTC
CDR3: CASSSPGLGRNEQFF

size: many
D: -
V: TRBV12-3/TRBV12-4
J: TRBJ2-1
DNA: TGTGCCAGCAGTTTCGGATCTGAGCAGTTCTTC
CDR3: CASSFGSEQFF

size: few
D: -
V: TRBV24-1
J: TRBJ2-1
DNA: TGTGCCACCAGGGAGGGGGGGGAGCAGTTCTTC
CDR3: CATREGGEQFF

size: few
D: -
V: TRBV4-2
J: TRBJ1-1
DNA: TGTGCCAGCAGCCAAGGCCCGAACACTGAAGCTTTCTTT
CDR3: CASSQGPNTEAFF

size: many
D: -
V: TRBV20-1
J: TRBJ1-1
DNA: TGCAGTGCTAGAGCAGGGTTGGACACTGAAGCTTTCTTT
CDR3: CSARAGLDTEAFF

size: many
D: -
V: TRBV5-1
J: TRBJ2-1
DNA: TGCGCCAGCAGCTTGGGGCAAAAGGGCGATGAGCAGTTCTTC
CDR3: CASSLGQKGDEQFF

size: -
D: -
V: TRBV18
J: TRBJ2-2
DNA: TGTGCCAGCTCACCTCCGAGCGGGTTCGACGGGGAGCTGTTTTTT
CDR3: CASSPPSGFDGELFF

size: many
D: TRBD2
V: TRBV7-9
J: TRBJ2-5
DNA: TGTGCCAGCAGCTACCTCGGGGGGTCTCAAGAGACCCAGTACTTC
CDR3: CASSYLGGSQETQYF

size: many
D: -
V: TRBV25-1
J: TRBJ1-2
DNA: TGTGCCAGCGGGCAATCCGGGAATGGCTACACCTTC
CDR3: CASGQSGNGYTF

size: -
D: TRBD2
V: TRBV7-9
J: TRBJ2-1
DNA: TGTGCCAGCAGTCAAGGACTAGCGGGGATTAATGAGCAGTTCTTC
CDR3: CASSQGLAGINEQFF

size: few
D: -
V: TRBV4-1
J: TRBJ1-6
DNA: TGCGCCACCAGCCAAGACAAGCAGAGTAATTCACCCCTCCACTTT
CDR3: CATSQDKQSNSPLHF

size: few
D: TRBD2
V: TRBV6-1
J: TRBJ2-5
DNA: TGTGCCAGCAGAAAGGGACTAGCGGGAGCTCGGGAGACCCAGTACTTC
CDR3: CASRKGLAGARETQYF

size: many
D: TRBD2
V: TRBV25-1
J: TRBJ2-1
DNA: TGTGCCAGCAGTGGCCCCACTAGCGGAGGGTTCTCCTACAATGAGCAGTTCTTC
CDR3: CASSGPTSGGFSYNEQFF

size: many
D: -
V: TRBV28
J: TRBJ1-5
DNA: TGTGCCAGCAGTCCCGACTTTAGCAATCAGCCCCAGCATTTT
CDR3: CASSPDFSNQPQHF

size: many
D: -
V: TRBV7-9
J: TRBJ2-1
DNA: TGTGCCAGCACGACACCACACAATGAGCAGTTCTTC
CDR3: CASTTPHNEQFF

size: many
D: TRBD2
V: TRBV29-1
J: TRBJ2-1
DNA: TGCAGCGTTGAAGACGGGACTAGCCTCATCAATGAGCAGTTCTTC
CDR3: CSVEDGTSLINEQFF

size: many
D: -
V: TRBV27
J: TRBJ2-7
DNA: TGTGCCAGCAGTTTATCTCCCGGAGGAATTTACGAGCAGTACTTC
CDR3: CASSLSPGGIYEQYF

size: many
D: -
V: TRBV12-3/TRBV12-4
J: TRBJ2-5
DNA: TGTGCGTCAGGGAAAGTACGGGAGACCCAGTACTTC
CDR3: CASGKVRETQYF

size: -
D: -
V: TRBV28
J: TRBJ1-5
DNA: TGTGCCAGCAGTTACGGACATAGCAATCAGCCCCAGCATTTT
CDR3: CASSYGHSNQPQHF